A few counts support the clone carrying this T cell receptor (beta chain). What it recognizes is unknown. TCRdb analysed the reads with MiXCR anew, one entry per CDR3 protein. The sample shows some 800,000 distinct CDR3 sequences, approximately 32% of them seen only once. This sample was included in a study of T cell repertoires in cytomegalovirus infection. As for the study in general: Indications of both CMV infection and matching HLA type were provided by public TCR beta signatures. The study's findings and limits: The ex vivo response was dominated by HLA-C-restricted CMV-specific TCR beta clonotypes. Accumulated public TCR beta family frequency recognized individuals carrying CMV together with the relevant HLA.

The ends lost 5 bases at V and 7 bases at J; junction bases unmatched: 9. CDR3 length equals 15 residues. CDR1 is SEHNR, CDR2 FQNEAQ, per germline (reference sequence). Material: cultured CD8+ T cells from PBMCs, obtained from culture after CMV antigen stimulation. The clonotype comes from a human donor in good health (CMV status not recorded). Some clones in this sample may be carry-over from other donors' samples. This chain links TRBV7-9 with TRBJ1-4; TRBD1 matches at 8 bases. CDR3 region: CASSPRDRPLEKLFF. DNA of the CDR3: TGTGCCAGCAGCCCCCGGGACAGGCCCCTTGAAAAACTGTTTTTT.